This T cell receptor (beta chain) was found in a study of T cells after yellow fever vaccination. Across the study: The fractions with low cell numbers were processed using SMART-Seq v4 Ultra Low Input. Study-wide findings and caveats: Among primary-vaccination clones, most reappeared after the booster, at 95% to 96% for CD4 and more than 75% for CD8.

Researchers made TCR cDNA using 5'RACE template switching, and this step added a universal primer site and UMIs. TCRdb re-called the 5' RACE reads through MiXCR, storing one row per CDR3 protein. The sample lists 550,000 to 750,000 distinct CDR3 sequences; less than 15% were seen once. Regarding this clonotype: The antigen is undetermined.

The sequences come from PBMCs, collected on the day of the yellow fever booster vaccination. The sequence was obtained from a man between 25 and 39 years old who received the YFV17D yellow fever vaccine.

CDR3 amino acids: CASSALQGGYSEQYF. CDR3 DNA sequence: TGCGCCAGCAGCGCGTTACAGGGAGGATACTCCGAGCAGTACTTC. This chain connects TRBV5-1 to TRBJ2-7; D tentatively fits TRBD1 or TRBD2 (6 bases each). V gave up 4 bases and J gave up 6 bases, with 20 bases separating them. The CDR3 has 15 residues. Germline V gives CDR1 SGHRS, CDR2 YFSETQ.